The present entry profiles one T cell receptor beta chain with its context. Antigen unknown. With 60 Vbeta and 13 Jbeta primers, the PCR was carried out. Using immunoSEQ multiplex PCR, the repertoire was profiled, and TCRdb retains in-frame clones only, with some absent. The sample includes 200,000 to 250,000 clones, more than 70% of them seen just once. The CDR3 is 15 amino acids. With V trimmed by 7 bases and J by 2 bases, 5 bases remained unmatched. Germline values: CDR1 MNHNS, CDR2 SASEGT. The sample comes from a study of cytomegalovirus exposure and HLA in healthy donors. Study-wide points: TCR association rates varied by HLA locus in a later analysis, with DRB1 highest and HLA-C lowest. Across donors, sequencing depth was assumed by presence/absence analyses to be roughly uniform.

V is TRBV6-1 and J is TRBJ2-3; 11 bases agree with TRBD2. Sample: PBMCs. The clonotype originates from a human donor in good health. CDR3: CASTQGLADTDTQYF. DNA for the CDR3: TGTGCCAGCACCCAGGGACTAGCGGACACAGATACGCAGTATTTT.